The T cell receptor beta chain described here comes from a study of glioma-infiltrating T cells. The CDR3 is 15 residues long. V was cut by 9 bases and J by 3 bases, with 20 bases left in between. TCR alpha and beta CDR3 regions were amplified from RNA using iRepertoire nested multiplex PCR. TCRdb reprocessed the multiplex PCR reads via MiXCR and lists one record per CDR3 protein. The table lists tens of thousands of distinct CDR3 sequences, roughly 40% of them singletons. The V and J genes are TRBV12-3 or TRBV12-4 and TRBJ1-1; D remains ambiguous. This clonotype was sampled from a human donor with low-grade glioma or glioblastoma, undergoing nonglioma brain surgery, or in good health (not recorded which). Sequenced input: glioma tissue, nonneoplastic brain tissue, or PBMCs (not recorded which). Written as DNA, the CDR3 is TGTGCCAGTACTATAAGGACGGAAGTATACACTGAAGCTTTCTTT. Protein: CASTIRTEVYTEAFF.